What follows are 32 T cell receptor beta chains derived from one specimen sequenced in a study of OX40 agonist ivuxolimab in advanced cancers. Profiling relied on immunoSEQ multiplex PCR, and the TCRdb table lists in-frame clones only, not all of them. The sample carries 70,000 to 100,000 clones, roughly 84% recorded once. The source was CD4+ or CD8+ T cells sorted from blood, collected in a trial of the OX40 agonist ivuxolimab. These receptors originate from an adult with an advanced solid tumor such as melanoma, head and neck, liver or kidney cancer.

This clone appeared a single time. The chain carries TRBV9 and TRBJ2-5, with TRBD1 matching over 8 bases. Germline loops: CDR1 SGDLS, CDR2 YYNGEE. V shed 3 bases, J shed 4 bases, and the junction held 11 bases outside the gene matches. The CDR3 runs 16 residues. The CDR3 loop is CASSAGGQGTGETQYF. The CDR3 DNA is TGTGCCAGCAGCGCCGGAGGACAGGGAACCGGAGAGACCCAGTACTTC.

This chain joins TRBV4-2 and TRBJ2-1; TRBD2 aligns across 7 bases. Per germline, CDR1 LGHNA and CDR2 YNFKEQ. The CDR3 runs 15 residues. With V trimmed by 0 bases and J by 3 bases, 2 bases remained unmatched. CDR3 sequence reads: CASSQDGGSYNEQFF. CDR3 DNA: TGTGCCAGCAGCCAAGACGGGGGGAGCTACAATGAGCAGTTCTTC.

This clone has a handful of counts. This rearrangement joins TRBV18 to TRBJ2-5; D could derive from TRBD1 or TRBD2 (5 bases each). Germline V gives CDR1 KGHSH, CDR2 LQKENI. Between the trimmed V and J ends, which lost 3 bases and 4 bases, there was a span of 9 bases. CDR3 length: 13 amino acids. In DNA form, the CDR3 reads TGTGCCAGCTCACCTGGGGGTGGAGAGACCCAGTACTTC. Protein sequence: CASSPGGGETQYF.

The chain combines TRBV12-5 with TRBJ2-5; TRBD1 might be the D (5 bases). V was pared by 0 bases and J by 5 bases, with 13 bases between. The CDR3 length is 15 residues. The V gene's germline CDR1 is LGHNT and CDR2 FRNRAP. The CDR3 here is CASGLVKGVGETQYF. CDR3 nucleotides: TGTGCTAGTGGTTTGGTCAAAGGGGTGGGGGAGACCCAGTACTTC.

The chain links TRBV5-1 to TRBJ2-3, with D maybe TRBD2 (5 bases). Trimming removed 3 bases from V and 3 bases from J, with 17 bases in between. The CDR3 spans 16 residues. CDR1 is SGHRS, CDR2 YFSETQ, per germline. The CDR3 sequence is CASSSIPGRGTDTQYF. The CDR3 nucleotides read TGCGCCAGCAGCTCGATTCCGGGCAGAGGGACAGATACGCAGTATTTT. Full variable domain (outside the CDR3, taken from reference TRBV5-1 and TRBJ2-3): KAGVTQTPRYLIKTRGQQVTLSCSPISGHRSVSWYQQTPGQGLQFLFEYFSETQRNKGNFPGRFSGRQFSNSRSEMNVSTLELGDSALYLCASSSIPGRGTDTQYFGPGTRLTVL.

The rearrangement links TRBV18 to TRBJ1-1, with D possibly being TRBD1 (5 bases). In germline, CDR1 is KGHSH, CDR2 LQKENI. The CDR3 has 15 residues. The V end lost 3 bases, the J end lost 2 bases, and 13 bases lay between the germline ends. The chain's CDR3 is CASSPFRDGNTEAFF. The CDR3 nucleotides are TGTGCCAGCTCACCTTTCCGGGACGGTAACACTGAAGCTTTCTTT.

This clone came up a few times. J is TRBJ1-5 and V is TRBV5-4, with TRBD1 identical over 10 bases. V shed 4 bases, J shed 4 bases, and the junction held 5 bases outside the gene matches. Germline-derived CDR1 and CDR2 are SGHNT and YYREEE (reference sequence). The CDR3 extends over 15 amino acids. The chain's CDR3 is CASSVDRGRNQPQHF. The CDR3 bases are TGTGCCAGCAGCGTTGACAGGGGGCGAAATCAGCCCCAGCATTTT.

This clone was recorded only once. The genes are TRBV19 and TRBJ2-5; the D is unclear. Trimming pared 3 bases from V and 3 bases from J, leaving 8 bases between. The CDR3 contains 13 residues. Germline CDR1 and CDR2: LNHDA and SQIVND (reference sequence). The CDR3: CASSIQVEETQYF. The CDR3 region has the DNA TGTGCCAGTAGTATCCAGGTAGAAGAGACCCAGTACTTC.

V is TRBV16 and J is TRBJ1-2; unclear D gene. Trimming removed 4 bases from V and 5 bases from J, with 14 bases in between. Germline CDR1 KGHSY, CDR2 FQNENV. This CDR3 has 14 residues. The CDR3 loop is CASSLRGMGYGYTF. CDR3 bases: TGTGCCAGCAGCCTCCGAGGGATGGGATATGGCTACACCTTC.

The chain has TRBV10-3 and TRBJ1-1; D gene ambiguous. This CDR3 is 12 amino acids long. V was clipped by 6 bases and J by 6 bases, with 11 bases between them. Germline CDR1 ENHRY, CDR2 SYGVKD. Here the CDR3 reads CAIRETAAEAFF. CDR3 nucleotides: TGTGCCATCAGGGAAACGGCCGCTGAAGCTTTCTTT.

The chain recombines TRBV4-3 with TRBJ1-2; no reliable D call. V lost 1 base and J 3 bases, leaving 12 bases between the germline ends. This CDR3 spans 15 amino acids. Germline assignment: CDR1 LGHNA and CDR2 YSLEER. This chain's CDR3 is CASSQVLRPDYGYTF. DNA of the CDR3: TGCGCCAGCAGCCAAGTTTTGCGCCCGGACTATGGCTACACCTTC.

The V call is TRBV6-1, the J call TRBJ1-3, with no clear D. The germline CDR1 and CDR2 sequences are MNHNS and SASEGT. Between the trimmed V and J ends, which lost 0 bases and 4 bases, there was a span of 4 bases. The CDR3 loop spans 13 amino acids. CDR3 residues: CASSEATGNTIYF. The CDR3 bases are TGTGCCAGCAGTGAAGCGACGGGAAACACCATATATTTT.

This CDR3 is CSVRDRGSEQYF. DNA for the CDR3: TGCAGCGTCCGGGACAGGGGAAGCGAGCAGTACTTC. The rearrangement uses TRBV29-1 and TRBJ2-7, with 10 nucleotides matching TRBD1. J gave up 6 bases and V 6 bases, and 5 bases lay outside the gene matches. The CDR3 sequence is 12 residues long. Germline CDR1 SQVTM, CDR2 ANQGSEA.

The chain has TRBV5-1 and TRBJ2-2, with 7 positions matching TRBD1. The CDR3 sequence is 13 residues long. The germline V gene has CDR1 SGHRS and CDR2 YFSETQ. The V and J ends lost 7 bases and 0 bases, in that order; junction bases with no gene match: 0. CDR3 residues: CASGTANTGELFF. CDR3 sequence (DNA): TGCGCCAGCGGGACAGCGAACACCGGGGAGCTGTTTTTT. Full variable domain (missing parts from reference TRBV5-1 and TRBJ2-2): KAGVTQTPRYLIKTRGQQVTLSCSPISGHRSVSWYQQTPGQGLQFLFEYFSETQRNKGNFPGRFSGRQFSNSRSEMNVSTLELGDSALYLCASGTANTGELFFGEGSRLTVL.

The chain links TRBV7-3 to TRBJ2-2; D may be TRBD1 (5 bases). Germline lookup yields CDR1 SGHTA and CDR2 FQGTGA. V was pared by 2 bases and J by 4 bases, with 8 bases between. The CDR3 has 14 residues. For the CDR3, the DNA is TGTGCCAGCAGCTTATACAGGAGCACCGGGGAGCTGTTTTTT. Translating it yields CASSLYRSTGELFF.

CDR3: CASSVGSGGEKLFF. The CDR3 DNA sequence: TGTGCCAGCAGCGTAGGTTCTGGCGGTGAAAAACTGTTTTTT. This chain joins TRBV9 and TRBJ1-4; D remains unclear. In germline, CDR1 is SGDLS, CDR2 YYNGEE. CDR3 length equals 14 residues. Trimming stripped 0 bases from V and 7 bases from J, with 10 bases between.

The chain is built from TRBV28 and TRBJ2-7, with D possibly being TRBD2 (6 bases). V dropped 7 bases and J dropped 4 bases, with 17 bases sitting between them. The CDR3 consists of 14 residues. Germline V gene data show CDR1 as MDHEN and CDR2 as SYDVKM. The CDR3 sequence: CASTTINGGYEQYF. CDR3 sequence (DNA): TGTGCCAGCACCACAATCAATGGGGGGTACGAGCAGTACTTC.

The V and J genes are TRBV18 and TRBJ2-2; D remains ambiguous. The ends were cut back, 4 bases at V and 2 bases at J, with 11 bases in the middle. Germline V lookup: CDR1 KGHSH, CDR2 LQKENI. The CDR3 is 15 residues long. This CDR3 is CASSRASSNTGELFF. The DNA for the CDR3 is TGTGCCAGCTCACGGGCCAGTTCAAACACCGGGGAGCTGTTTTTT.

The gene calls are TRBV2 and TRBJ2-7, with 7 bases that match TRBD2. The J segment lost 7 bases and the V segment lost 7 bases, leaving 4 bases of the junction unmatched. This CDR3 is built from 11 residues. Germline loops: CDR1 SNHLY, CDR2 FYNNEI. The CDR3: CASTTAGEQYV. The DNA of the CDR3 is TGTGCCAGCACCACAGCGGGGGAGCAGTACGTC.

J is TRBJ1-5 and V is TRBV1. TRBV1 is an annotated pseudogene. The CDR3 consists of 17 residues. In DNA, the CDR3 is TGCACCAGCAGCCTCAAAATGGTGGGCGGCCGCAATCAGCCCCAGCATTTT. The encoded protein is CTSSLKMVGGRNQPQHF.

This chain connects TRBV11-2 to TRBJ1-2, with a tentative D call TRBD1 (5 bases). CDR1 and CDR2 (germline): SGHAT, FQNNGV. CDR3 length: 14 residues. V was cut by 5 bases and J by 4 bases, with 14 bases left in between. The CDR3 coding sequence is TGTGCCAGCAGCCACGGGACCGCTCGCTATGGCTACACCTTC. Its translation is CASSHGTARYGYTF.

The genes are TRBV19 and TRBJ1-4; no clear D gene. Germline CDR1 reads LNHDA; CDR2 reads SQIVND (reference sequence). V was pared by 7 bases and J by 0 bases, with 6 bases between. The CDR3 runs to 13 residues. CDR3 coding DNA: TGTGCCAGTAAGTTGGCAACTAATGAAAAACTGTTTTTT. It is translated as CASKLATNEKLFF. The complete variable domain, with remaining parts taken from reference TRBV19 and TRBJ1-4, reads DGGITQSPKYLFRKEGQNVTLSCEQNLNHDAMYWYRQDPGQGLRLIYYSQIVNDFQKGDIAEGYSVSREKKESFPLTVTSAQKNPTAFYLCASKLATNEKLFFGSGTQLSVL.

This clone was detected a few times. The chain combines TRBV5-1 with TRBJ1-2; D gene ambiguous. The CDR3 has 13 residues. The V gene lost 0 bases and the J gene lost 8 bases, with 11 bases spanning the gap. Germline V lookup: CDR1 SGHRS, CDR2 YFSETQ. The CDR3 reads CASSLGSAAGYTF. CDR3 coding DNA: TGCGCCAGCAGCTTGGGCTCGGCAGCGGGCTACACCTTC.

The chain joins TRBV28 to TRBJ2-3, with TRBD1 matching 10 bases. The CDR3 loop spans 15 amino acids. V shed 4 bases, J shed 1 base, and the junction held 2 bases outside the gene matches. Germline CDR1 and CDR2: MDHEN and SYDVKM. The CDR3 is CASSSGTGGTDTQYF. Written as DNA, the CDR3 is TGTGCCAGCAGTTCCGGGACAGGGGGCACAGATACGCAGTATTTT.

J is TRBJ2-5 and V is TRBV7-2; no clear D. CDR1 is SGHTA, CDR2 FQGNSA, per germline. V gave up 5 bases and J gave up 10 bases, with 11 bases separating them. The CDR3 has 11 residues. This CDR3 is CASSPASIQYF. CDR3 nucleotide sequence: TGTGCCAGCAGCCCAGCTAGTATCCAGTACTTC.

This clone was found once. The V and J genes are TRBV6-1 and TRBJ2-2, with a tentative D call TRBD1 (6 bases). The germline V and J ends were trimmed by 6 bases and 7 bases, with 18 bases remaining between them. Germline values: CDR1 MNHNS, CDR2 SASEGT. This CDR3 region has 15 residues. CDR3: CASSRGVGQSGELFF. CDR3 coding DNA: TGTGCCAGCAGCCGAGGGGTTGGACAGAGCGGGGAGCTGTTTTTT.

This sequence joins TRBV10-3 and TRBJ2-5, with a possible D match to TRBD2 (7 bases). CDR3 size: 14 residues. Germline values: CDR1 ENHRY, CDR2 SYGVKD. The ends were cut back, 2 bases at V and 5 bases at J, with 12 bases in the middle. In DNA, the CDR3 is TGTGCCATCAGTGAGGAGGGGGGGCTTGAGACCCAGTACTTC. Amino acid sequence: CAISEEGGLETQYF.

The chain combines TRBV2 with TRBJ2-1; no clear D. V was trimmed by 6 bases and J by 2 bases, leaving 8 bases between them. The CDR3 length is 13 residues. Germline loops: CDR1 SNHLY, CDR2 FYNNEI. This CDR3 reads CASSPEAYNEQFF. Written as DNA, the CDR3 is TGTGCCAGCAGCCCCGAAGCCTACAATGAGCAGTTCTTC.

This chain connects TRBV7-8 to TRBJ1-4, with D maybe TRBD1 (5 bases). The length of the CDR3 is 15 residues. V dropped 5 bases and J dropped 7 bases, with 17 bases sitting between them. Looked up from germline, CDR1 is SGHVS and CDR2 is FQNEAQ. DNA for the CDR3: TGTGCCAGCAGCAGAGGGACCCCGTTCAGTGAAAAACTGTTTTTT. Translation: CASSRGTPFSEKLFF.

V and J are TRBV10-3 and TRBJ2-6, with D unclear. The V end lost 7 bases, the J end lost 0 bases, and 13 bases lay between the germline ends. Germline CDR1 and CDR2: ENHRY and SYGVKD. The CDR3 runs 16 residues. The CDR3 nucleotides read TGTGCCATCACCCCCCAAATTATCTCTGGGGCCAACGTCCTGACTTTC. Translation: CAITPQIISGANVLTF.

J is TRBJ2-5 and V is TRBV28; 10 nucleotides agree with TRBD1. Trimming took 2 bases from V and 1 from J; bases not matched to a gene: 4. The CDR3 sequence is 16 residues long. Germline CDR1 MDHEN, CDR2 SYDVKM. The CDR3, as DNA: TGTGCCAGCAGTTTAACCGGGACAGGGGCCCAAGAGACCCAGTACTTC. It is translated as CASSLTGTGAQETQYF.

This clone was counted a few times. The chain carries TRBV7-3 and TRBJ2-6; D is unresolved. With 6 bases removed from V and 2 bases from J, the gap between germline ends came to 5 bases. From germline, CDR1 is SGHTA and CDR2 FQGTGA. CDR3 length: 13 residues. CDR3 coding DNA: TGTGCCAGCAGTCAGACTGGGGCCAACGTCCTGACTTTC. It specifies CASSQTGANVLTF.